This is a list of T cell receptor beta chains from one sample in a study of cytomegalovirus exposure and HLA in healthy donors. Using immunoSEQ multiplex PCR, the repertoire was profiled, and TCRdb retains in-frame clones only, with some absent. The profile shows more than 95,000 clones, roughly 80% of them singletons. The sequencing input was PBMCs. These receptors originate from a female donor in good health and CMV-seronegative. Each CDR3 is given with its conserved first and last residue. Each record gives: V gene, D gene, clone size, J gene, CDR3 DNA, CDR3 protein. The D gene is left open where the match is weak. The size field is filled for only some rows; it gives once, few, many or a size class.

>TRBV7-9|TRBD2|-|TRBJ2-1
TGTGCCAGCACGGGACGGAGCGGGATTTACAATGAGCAGTTCTTC
CASTGRSGIYNEQFF
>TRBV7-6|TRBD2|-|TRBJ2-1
TGTGCCAGCAGCCTGAACGGAGCGGGGGTGTACAATGAGCAGTTCTTC
CASSLNGAGVYNEQFF
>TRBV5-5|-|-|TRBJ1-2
TGTGCCAGCAGCACTGGGCCTTATGGCTACACCTTC
CASSTGPYGYTF
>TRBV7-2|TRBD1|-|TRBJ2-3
TGTGCCAGCAGCCCCCGCTCGGGACAGTTGGCGCAGTATTTT
CASSPRSGQLAQYF
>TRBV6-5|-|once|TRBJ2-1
TGTGCCAGCAGACCCAGGGTAGTGGATCGGGAGTTCTTC
CASRPRVVDREFF
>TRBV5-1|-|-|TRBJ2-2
TGCGCCAGCAGCTTGGCCTTCTCCCGGACAGTCCGTAACACCGGGGAGCTGTTTTTT
CASSLAFSRTVRNTGELFF
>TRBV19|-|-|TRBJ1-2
TGTGCCAGCTTCAGGGATGACTATGGCTACACCTTC
CASFRDDYGYTF
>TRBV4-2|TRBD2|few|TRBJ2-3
TGTGCCAGCAGCCGACTAGCGGTGGGGGATACGCAGTATTTT
CASSRLAVGDTQYF
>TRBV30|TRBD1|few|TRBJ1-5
TGTGCCTGGAGAGGACAGGGGAACCAGCCCCAGCATTTT
CAWRGQGNQPQHF
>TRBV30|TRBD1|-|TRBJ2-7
TGTGCCTGGAGCAGGGACAGGGTCTCCGAGCAGTACTTC
CAWSRDRVSEQYF
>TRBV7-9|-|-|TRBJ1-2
TGTGCCAGCAGCACCGACACGTATGGCTACACCTTC
CASSTDTYGYTF
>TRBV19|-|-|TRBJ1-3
TGTGCCAGTAGTATCCTCGGGTATCCTGGAAACACCATATATTTT
CASSILGYPGNTIYF
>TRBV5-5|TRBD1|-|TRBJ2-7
TGTGCCAGCAGCTGGACAGGCCCTCCCTACGAGCAGTACTTC
CASSWTGPPYEQYF
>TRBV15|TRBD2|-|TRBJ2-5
TGTGCCACCAGCAGAGTTTTGGGGCAGGGAGGGCCCCCGGGGGAGACCCAGTACTTC
CATSRVLGQGGPPGETQYF